This T cell receptor beta chain was recovered during a study of blood T cell repertoires in COVID-19. People in the exposed group encountered a COVID-19 case within 2 weeks before entering the study. TCRdb keeps only in-frame clones here, not all; method: immunoSEQ multiplex PCR. Among 200,000 to 250,000 clones, around four fifths were seen once, and the ten largest hold about 3.8%. The V end was cut by 5 bases, the J end by 4 bases, with 14 bases between. Germline-derived CDR1 and CDR2 are MNHEY and SVGEGT. The CDR3 is made up of 14 amino acids. This receptor was taken from a woman aged 40 to 50 who had been exposed to COVID-19. This rearrangement joins TRBV6-2 or TRBV6-3 to TRBJ1-2; unclear D gene. The material sequenced was PBMCs or T cells enriched from blood (not recorded which). CDR3 bases: TGTGCCAGCAGTCACCCGTCTATTGGCTATGGCTACACCTTC. Translating gives CASSHPSIGYGYTF.